The 14 T cell receptor beta chains reported below all come from one sample, sequenced in a study of tissue T cells after allogeneic stem cell transplantation. Clones were read by immunoSEQ multiplex PCR, and TCRdb kept only the in-frame ones, dropping some. The sample records about 1,000 clones, around 43% being singletons. Sequenced material: stomach tissue, taken at autopsy. These receptors were taken from a female patient aged 40 to 69 with steroid-refractory graft-versus-host disease after an allogeneic stem cell transplant. Some of the T cells may derive from the graft donor.

By sample share, this clone is medium-sized (0.01 to 0.1%). This chain connects TRBV5-5 to TRBJ2-3, with 12 bases matching TRBD2. Germline lookup yields CDR1 SGHKS and CDR2 YYEKEE (reference sequence). V lost 4 bases and J lost 9; bases outside the gene matches: 15. CDR3 size: 17 residues. The CDR3 bases are TGTGCCAGCAGCACATGGATTGGGACTAGCGGGTCGGGGACGCAGTATTTT. Its protein product is CASSTWIGTSGSGTQYF.

This clone showed up just a few times. The rearrangement links TRBV4-2 to TRBJ2-3, with 8 bases identical to TRBD2. Germline lookup yields CDR1 LGHNA and CDR2 YNFKEQ. V shed 1 base and J 0 bases; nucleotides not matched to a gene: 3. This CDR3 is 16 amino acids long. The CDR3 region has the DNA TGTGCCAGCAGCCAAGGGCGGGGGGCTAGCACAGATACGCAGTATTTT. Its protein product is CASSQGRGASTDTQYF.

The J gene is TRBJ2-5, the V gene TRBV6-5; tentatively, D is TRBD2 (5 bases). This CDR3 has 13 residues. CDR1 is MNHEY, CDR2 SVGAGI, per germline. V lost 0 bases and J lost 4, with 6 bases in between. CDR3 nucleotide sequence: TGTGCCAGCAGTTACTCGGCGGGAGAGACCCAGTACTTC. Translating it yields CASSYSAGETQYF.

The V and J genes are TRBV5-1 and TRBJ2-1; 10 nucleotides align to TRBD2. The CDR3 loop spans 15 amino acids. Trimming removed 0 bases from V and 4 bases from J; junction bases left unmatched: 1. Germline V gene sequence: CDR1 SGHRS, CDR2 YFSETQ. In DNA form, the CDR3 reads TGCGCCAGCAGCTTGGGACTAGCGGGTTACAATGAGCAGTTCTTC. It encodes CASSLGLAGYNEQFF.

In its sample, this clone is medium-sized. The chain employs TRBV12-3 or TRBV12-4 and TRBJ1-2; no reliable D call. Trimming removed 2 bases at V and 3 bases at J, with 7 bases between. The length of the CDR3 is 13 residues. The CDR3 coding sequence is TGTGCCAGCAGTTTACGGGTTTACTATGGCTACACCTTC. Encoded protein: CASSLRVYYGYTF.

The rearrangement uses TRBV6-6 and TRBJ1-6, with D possibly being TRBD1 (6 bases). In germline, CDR1 is MNHNY, CDR2 SVGAGI (reference sequence). Trimming took 6 bases from V and 4 from J, leaving 7 bases between them. There are 13 residues in the CDR3. The CDR3 nucleotides read TGTGCCAGCAGCGACAGGTATAATTCACCCCTCCACTTT. It yields the protein CASSDRYNSPLHF.

The J gene is TRBJ1-6, the V gene TRBV30; D call uncertain. Deletions cut 5 bases from V and 0 bases from J, with 11 bases between. The CDR3 totals 15 residues. Germline V CDR1 and CDR2: GTSNPN, SVGIG (reference sequence). The CDR3 region has the DNA TGTGCCTGGGGCAGACCGAGCTCCTATAATTCACCCCTCCACTTT. This encodes CAWGRPSSYNSPLHF.

This clone is medium-sized (0.01 to 0.1%) within its sample. The chain carries TRBV10-3 and TRBJ2-5, with TRBD2 identical over 13 bases. This CDR3 region has 13 residues. CDR1 ENHRY and CDR2 SYGVKD come from the germline V gene. With 10 bases clipped from V and 5 bases from J, the junction kept 4 bases outside the gene matches. The CDR3 nucleotides are TGTGCCACACGACTAGCGGGAGGTGAGACCCAGTACTTC. Encoded protein: CATRLAGGETQYF.

This clone is classed as large. The chain links TRBV4-1 to TRBJ2-3; D gene unclear. The germline V and J ends were trimmed by 1 base and 8 bases, with 13 bases remaining between them. Per germline, CDR1 MGHRA and CDR2 YSYEKL. The CDR3 runs 14 residues. The CDR3 sequence: CASSQGSTQITQYF. The CDR3 nucleotides are TGCGCCAGCAGCCAAGGCAGCACACAGATTACGCAGTATTTT.

This clone was picked up a small number of times. The gene calls are TRBV5-1 and TRBJ2-7; D perhaps matches TRBD2 (5 bases). The V gene lost 4 bases and the J gene lost 4 bases, with 15 bases spanning the gap. Looked up from germline, CDR1 is SGHRS and CDR2 is YFSETQ. The CDR3 runs to 14 residues. The CDR3 protein is CASSPPDRGYEQYF. The CDR3, as DNA: TGCGCCAGCAGCCCCCCGGACCGAGGGTACGAGCAGTACTTC.

This clone is labeled large (0.1 to 1%). The chain recombines TRBV9 with TRBJ2-7; no clear D. The CDR3 covers 14 residues. V was shortened by 3 bases and J by 0 bases, with 10 bases between the two germline ends. The V gene's germline CDR1 is SGDLS and CDR2 YYNGEE. CDR3 amino acids: CASSAGGSSYEQYF. In DNA form, the CDR3 reads TGTGCCAGCAGCGCCGGCGGAAGCTCCTACGAGCAGTACTTC.

The chain couples TRBV5-8 to TRBJ2-4, with a weak D call TRBD1 (5 bases). With 0 bases removed from V and 0 bases from J, the gap between germline ends came to 16 bases. This CDR3 has 18 residues. Looked up from germline, CDR1 is SGHTS and CDR2 is YDEGEE. The CDR3 sequence: CASSLELGSGLAKNIQYF. The CDR3 DNA is TGTGCCAGCAGCTTGGAGTTGGGGTCAGGGCTAGCCAAAAACATTCAGTACTTC.

Sample share makes this clone medium-sized. V is TRBV10-3 and J is TRBJ1-1, with D maybe TRBD1 (5 bases). V shed 6 bases and J shed 6 bases, with 11 bases lying between them. CDR3 size: 12 residues. The V gene's germline CDR1 is ENHRY and CDR2 SYGVKD. In nucleotides, the CDR3 is TGTGCCATCAGCGGGGGTTTATCTGAAGCTTTCTTT. Encoded protein: CAISGGLSEAFF.

This sequence joins TRBV28 and TRBJ2-5; TRBD2 matches 7 bases. V shed 5 bases and J 1 base; nucleotides not matched to a gene: 10. This CDR3 region has 16 residues. Germline CDR1 reads MDHEN; CDR2 reads SYDVKM. The chain's CDR3 is CASSTTPRGVQETQYF. Here the CDR3 DNA reads TGTGCCAGCAGTACAACCCCCCGGGGGGTCCAAGAGACCCAGTACTTC.